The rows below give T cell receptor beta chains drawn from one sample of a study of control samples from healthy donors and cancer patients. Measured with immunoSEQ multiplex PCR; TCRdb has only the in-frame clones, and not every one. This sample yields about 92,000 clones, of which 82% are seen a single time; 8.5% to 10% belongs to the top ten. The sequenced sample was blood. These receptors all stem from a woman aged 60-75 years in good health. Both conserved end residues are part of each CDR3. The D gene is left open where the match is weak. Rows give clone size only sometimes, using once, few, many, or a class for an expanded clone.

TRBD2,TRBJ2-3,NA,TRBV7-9,CASSYVGGGTDTQYF,TGTGCCAGCAGCTACGTCGGGGGGGGCACAGATACGCAGTATTTT
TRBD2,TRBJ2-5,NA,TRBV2,CASSSGGGPAETQYF,TGTGCCAGCAGTTCGGGGGGAGGGCCAGCAGAGACCCAGTACTTC
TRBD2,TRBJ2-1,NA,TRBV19,CASSGGTRYFPFF,TGTGCCAGTAGTGGCGGGACTAGGTATTTCCCGTTCTTC
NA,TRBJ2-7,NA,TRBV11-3,CASSKGSSYEQYF,TGTGCCAGCAGCAAGGGGAGCTCCTACGAGCAGTACTTC
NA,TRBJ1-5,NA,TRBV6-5,CASSSSPRGQPQHF,TGTGCCAGCAGTTCCAGCCCCAGGGGCCAGCCCCAGCATTTT
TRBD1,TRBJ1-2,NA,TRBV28,CASLPTGGAYGYTF,TGTGCCAGCCTTCCGACAGGGGGCGCCTATGGCTACACCTTC
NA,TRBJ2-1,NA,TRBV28,CASGLARYNEQFF,TGTGCCAGCGGGCTAGCGCGCTACAATGAGCAGTTCTTC
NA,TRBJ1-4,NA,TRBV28,CASSLTGSGEKLFF,TGTGCCAGCAGTCTTACAGGGTCTGGTGAAAAACTGTTTTTT
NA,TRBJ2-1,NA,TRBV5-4,CASSSVVGAEFF,TGTGCCAGCAGCTCCGTAGTGGGGGCCGAGTTCTTC
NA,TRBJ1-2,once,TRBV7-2,CASSFDRRSGGYTF,TGTGCCAGCAGCTTTGACCGACGATCGGGTGGCTACACCTTC
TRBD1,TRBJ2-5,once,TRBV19,CASSTRRQGAGETQYF,TGTGCCAGTAGTACCCGACGACAGGGGGCGGGGGAGACCCAGTACTTC
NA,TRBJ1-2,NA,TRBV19,CASSTYQGDGYTF,TGTGCCAGTAGTACCTACCAGGGCGACGGCTACACCTTC
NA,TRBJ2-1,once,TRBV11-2,CASSAKLGNEQFF,TGTGCCAGCAGCGCCAAACTGGGGAATGAGCAGTTCTTC
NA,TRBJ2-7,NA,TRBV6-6,CASSYSAITVYEQYF,TGTGCCAGCAGTTACTCTGCTATTACCGTCTACGAGCAGTACTTC
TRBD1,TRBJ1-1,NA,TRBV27,CASSLIGTGGAEAFF,TGTGCCAGCTCCCTAATCGGGACAGGGGGGGCTGAAGCTTTCTTT
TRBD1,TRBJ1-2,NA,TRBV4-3,CASSPDQGQGARGYTF,TGCGCCAGCAGCCCCGACCAGGGACAGGGGGCGCGTGGCTACACCTTC
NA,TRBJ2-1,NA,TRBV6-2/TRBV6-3,CASSYSRPPGEQFF,TGTGCCAGCAGTTACTCTAGGCCCCCCGGTGAGCAGTTCTTC
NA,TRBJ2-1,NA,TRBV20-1,CSASNGLEQFF,TGCAGTGCTAGTAATGGACTTGAGCAGTTCTTC
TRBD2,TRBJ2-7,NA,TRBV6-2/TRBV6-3,CASSYWGGAYEQYF,TGTGCCAGCAGTTACTGGGGGGGAGCATACGAGCAGTACTTC
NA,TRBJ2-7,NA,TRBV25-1,CASSEDRSSYEQYF,TGTGCCAGCAGTGAGGATCGTAGCTCCTACGAGCAGTACTTC
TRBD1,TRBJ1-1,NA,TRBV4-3,CASSLQDRGNTEAFF,TGCGCCAGCAGCCTCCAGGACAGGGGGAACACTGAAGCTTTCTTT
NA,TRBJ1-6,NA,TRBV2,CASSKRLTVDNSPLHF,TGTGCCAGCAGTAAGAGGTTAACGGTTGATAATTCACCCCTCCACTTT
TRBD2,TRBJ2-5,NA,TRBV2,CASTGLAGLGGQETQYF,TGTGCCAGCACGGGACTAGCGGGATTAGGGGGCCAAGAGACCCAGTACTTC
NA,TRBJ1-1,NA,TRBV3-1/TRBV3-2,CASSPRGTNTEAFF,TGTGCCAGCAGCCCCAGGGGCACGAACACTGAAGCTTTCTTT
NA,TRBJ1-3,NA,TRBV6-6,CASSQQGKSGNTIYF,TGTGCCAGCAGTCAACAGGGAAAAAGTGGAAACACCATATATTTT
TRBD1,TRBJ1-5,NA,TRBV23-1,CASSQSLGQGRSDQPQHF,TGCGCCAGCAGTCAATCGTTGGGACAGGGACGGTCGGATCAGCCCCAGCATTTT
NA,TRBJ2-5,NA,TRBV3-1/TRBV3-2,CASIGEVTQYF,TGTGCCAGCATCGGAGAAGTGACCCAGTACTTC
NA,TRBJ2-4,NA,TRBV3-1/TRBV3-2,CASSQERGPLAKNIQYF,TGTGCCAGCAGCCAAGAGAGAGGGCCGCTAGCCAAAAACATTCAGTACTTC
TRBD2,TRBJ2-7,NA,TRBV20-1,CSASTSAKGEQYF,TGCAGTGCTAGTACTAGCGCTAAAGGCGAGCAGTACTTC
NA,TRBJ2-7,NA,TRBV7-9,CASSLVWGGEQYF,TGTGCCAGCAGCTTAGTTTGGGGAGGCGAGCAGTACTTC
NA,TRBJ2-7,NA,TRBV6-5,CASSYSAGLTTYEQYF,TGTGCCAGCAGTTACTCCGCAGGTCTAACCACCTACGAGCAGTACTTC
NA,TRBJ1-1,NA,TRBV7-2,CASSFTRASEAFF,TGTGCCAGCAGCTTCACCAGGGCCTCTGAAGCTTTCTTT
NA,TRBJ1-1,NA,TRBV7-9,CASSLTGGNTEAFF,TGTGCCAGCAGCTTGACAGGAGGGAACACTGAAGCTTTCTTT
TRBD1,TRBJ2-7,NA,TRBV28,CASSLPPGQGYEQYF,TGTGCCAGCAGTTTACCGCCGGGACAGGGGTACGAGCAGTACTTC
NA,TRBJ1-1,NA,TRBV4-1,CASSQDTGDTEAFF,TGCGCCAGCAGCCAAGATACCGGAGACACTGAAGCTTTCTTT
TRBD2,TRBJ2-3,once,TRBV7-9,CASSPILAGSTDTQYF,TGTGCCAGCAGCCCTATTTTAGCGGGGAGCACAGATACGCAGTATTTT
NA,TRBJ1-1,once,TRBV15,CATSRQGSNTEAFF,TGTGCCACCAGCAGACAGGGATCGAACACTGAAGCTTTCTTT
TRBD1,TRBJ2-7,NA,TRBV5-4,CASSLGGQGPYEQYF,TGTGCCAGCAGCTTGGGGGGACAGGGACCCTACGAGCAGTACTTC
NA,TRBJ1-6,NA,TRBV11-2,CASSLLTVGSPLHF,TGTGCCAGCAGCCTCTTGACAGTAGGCTCACCCCTCCACTTT
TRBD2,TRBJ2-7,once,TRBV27,CASSPISSGSYEQYF,TGTGCCAGCAGTCCGATATCTAGCGGGAGCTACGAGCAGTACTTC
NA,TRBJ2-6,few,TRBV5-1,CASSLAGRSGANVLTF,TGCGCCAGCAGCTTGGCCGGTCGCTCTGGGGCCAACGTCCTGACTTTC
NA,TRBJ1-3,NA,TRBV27,CASRAGGAGGNTIYF,TGTGCCAGCAGGGCCGGGGGCGCGGGAGGAAACACCATATATTTT
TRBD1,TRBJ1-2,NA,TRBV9,CASSVGGQGFGYTF,TGTGCCAGCAGCGTAGGGGGACAGGGATTTGGCTACACCTTC
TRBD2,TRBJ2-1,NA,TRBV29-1,CSVVSSGNLGAYNEQFF,TGCAGCGTTGTTTCTAGCGGGAACTTGGGTGCCTACAATGAGCAGTTCTTC
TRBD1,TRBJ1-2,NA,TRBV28,CASSSAQGAYNYGYTF,TGTGCCAGCAGTTCAGCCCAGGGGGCTTATAACTATGGCTACACCTTC
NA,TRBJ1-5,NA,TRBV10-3,CAISEGQGYQPQHF,TGTGCCATCAGTGAGGGGCAGGGATATCAGCCCCAGCATTTT
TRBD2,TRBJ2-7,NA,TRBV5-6,CASSLGRVISYEQYF,TGTGCCAGCAGCCTGGGGAGGGTCATCTCCTACGAGCAGTACTTC
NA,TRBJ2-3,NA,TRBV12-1,CASSFGRTSRTDTQYF,TGTGCCAGCAGCTTTGGGAGGACTAGCCGCACAGATACGCAGTATTTT